The present TCR beta chain was sequenced within a study of response to subunit inactivated influenza vaccine. Study results and caveats: Authors suggested each seasonal influenza vaccination recruits few new T cells.

Via MiXCR, TCRdb re-called the RT-PCR reads, giving one row per CDR3 protein. Among approximately 290,000 distinct CDR3 sequences listed, 22% were seen once. From germline, CDR1 is SGHAT and CDR2 FQDESV (reference sequence). This CDR3 region has 18 residues. J was trimmed by 0 bases and V by 5 bases; bases with no gene match: 13. Note on this clonotype: What it binds is not known.

The genes are TRBV11-1 and TRBJ1-1; 9 nucleotides agree with TRBD1. The clonotype originates from a man in his fifties or sixties who received an inactivated influenza vaccine. The specimen comprised PBMCs from blood, sampled about 20 months after vaccination. CDR3 DNA sequence: TGTGCCAGCAGCCCACCCGGACAGGGGAGCGCCATGAACACTGAAGCTTTCTTT. Translated, it gives CASSPPGQGSAMNTEAFF.